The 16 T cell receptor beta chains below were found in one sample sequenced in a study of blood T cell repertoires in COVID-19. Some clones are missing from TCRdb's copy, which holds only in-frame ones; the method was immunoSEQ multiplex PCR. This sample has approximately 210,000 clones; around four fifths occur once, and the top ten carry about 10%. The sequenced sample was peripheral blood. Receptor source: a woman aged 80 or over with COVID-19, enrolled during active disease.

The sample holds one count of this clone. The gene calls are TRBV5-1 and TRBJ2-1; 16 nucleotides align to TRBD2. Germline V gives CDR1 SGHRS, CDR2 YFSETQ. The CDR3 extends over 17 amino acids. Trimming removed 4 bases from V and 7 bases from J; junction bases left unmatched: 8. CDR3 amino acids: CASSQGLAGGPGNEQFF. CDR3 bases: TGCGCCAGCAGCCAGGGACTAGCGGGGGGGCCGGGTAATGAGCAGTTCTTC.

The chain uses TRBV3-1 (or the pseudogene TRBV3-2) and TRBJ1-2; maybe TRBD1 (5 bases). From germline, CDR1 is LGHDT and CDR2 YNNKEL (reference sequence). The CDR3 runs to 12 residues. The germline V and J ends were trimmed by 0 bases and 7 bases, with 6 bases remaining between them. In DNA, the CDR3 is TGTGCCAGCAGCCAAGACGGGGGTGGCTACACCTTC. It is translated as CASSQDGGGYTF.

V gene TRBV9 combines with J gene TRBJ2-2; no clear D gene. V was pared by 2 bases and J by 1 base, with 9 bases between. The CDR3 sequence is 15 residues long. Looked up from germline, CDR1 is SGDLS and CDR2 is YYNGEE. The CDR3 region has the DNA TGTGCCAGCAGCGTCGGCCCGGGGAACACCGGGGAGCTGTTTTTT. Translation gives CASSVGPGNTGELFF.

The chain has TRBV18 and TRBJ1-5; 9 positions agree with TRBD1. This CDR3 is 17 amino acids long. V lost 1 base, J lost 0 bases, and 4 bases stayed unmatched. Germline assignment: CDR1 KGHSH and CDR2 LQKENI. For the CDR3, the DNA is TGTGCCAGCTCACCACGACAGGGGGTCAGTAGCAATCAGCCCCAGCATTTT. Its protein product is CASSPRQGVSSNQPQHF.

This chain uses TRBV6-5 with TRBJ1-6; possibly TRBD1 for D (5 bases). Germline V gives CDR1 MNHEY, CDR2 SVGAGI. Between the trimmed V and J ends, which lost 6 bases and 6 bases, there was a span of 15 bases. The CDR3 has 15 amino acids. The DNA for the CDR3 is TGTGCCAGCAGACCTCAAACAGGATTTAATTCACCCCTCCACTTT. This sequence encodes CASRPQTGFNSPLHF.

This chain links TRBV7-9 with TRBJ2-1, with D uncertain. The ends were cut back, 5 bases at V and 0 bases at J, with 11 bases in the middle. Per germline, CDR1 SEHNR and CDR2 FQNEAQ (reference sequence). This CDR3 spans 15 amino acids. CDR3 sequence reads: CASSLPGGSYNEQFF. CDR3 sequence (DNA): TGTGCCAGCAGCCTTCCCGGTGGCTCCTACAATGAGCAGTTCTTC.

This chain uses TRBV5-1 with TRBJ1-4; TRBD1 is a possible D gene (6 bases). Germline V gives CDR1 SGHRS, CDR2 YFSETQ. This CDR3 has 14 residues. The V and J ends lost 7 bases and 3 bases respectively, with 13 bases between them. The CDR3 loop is CASRIQGPNEKLFF. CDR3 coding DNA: TGCGCCAGCCGAATACAGGGCCCTAATGAAAAACTGTTTTTT.

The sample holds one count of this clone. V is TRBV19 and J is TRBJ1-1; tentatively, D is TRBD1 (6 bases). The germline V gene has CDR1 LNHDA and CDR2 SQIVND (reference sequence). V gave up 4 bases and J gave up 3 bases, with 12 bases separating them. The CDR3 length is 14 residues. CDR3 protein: CASSTTPGDTEAFF. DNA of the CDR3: TGTGCCAGTAGTACGACTCCAGGGGACACTGAAGCTTTCTTT.

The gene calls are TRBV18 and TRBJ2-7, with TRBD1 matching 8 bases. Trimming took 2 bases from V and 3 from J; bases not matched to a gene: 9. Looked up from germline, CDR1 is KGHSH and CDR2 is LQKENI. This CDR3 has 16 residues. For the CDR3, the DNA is TGTGCCAGCTCACCAAGCTCCCAGGGGGCAAACTACGAGCAGTACGTC. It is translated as CASSPSSQGANYEQYV.

CDR3 DNA: TGTGCCAGTCTTCCGGGACTAGCGGTGTTAGAGCAGTACTTC. The encoded protein is CASLPGLAVLEQYF. V usage is TRBV2 and J usage is TRBJ2-7; the match to TRBD2 covers 11 bases. The germline CDR1 and CDR2 sequences are SNHLY and FYNNEI. With V trimmed by 9 bases and J by 7 bases, 11 bases remained unmatched. This CDR3 is built from 14 residues.

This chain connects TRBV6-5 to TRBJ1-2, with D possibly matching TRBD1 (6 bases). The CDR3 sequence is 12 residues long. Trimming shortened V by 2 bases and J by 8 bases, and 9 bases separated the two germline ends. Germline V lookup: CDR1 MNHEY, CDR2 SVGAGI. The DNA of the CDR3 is TGTGCCAGCAGTTACAACAGGGAGGGCTACACCTTC. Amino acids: CASSYNREGYTF.

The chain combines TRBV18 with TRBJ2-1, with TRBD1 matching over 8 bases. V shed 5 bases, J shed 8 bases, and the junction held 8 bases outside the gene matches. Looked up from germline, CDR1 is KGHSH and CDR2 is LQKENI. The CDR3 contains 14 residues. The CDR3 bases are TGTGCCAGCTCATTTCAGGGGGCTGGCTATGAGCAGTTCTTC. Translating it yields CASSFQGAGYEQFF.

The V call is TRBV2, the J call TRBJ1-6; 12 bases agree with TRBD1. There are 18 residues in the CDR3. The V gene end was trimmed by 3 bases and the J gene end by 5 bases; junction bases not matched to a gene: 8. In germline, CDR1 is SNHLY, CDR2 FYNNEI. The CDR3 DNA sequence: TGTGCCAGCAGTGACTTGGGACAGGGGGCTCTGGATAATTCACCCCTCCACTTT. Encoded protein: CASSDLGQGALDNSPLHF.

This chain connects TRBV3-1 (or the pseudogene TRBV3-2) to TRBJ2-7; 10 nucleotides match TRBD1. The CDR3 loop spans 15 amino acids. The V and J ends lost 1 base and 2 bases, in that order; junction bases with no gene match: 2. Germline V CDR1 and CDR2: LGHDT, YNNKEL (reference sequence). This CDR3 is CASSQGGTGAYEQYF. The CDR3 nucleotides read TGTGCCAGCAGCCAAGGCGGGACAGGGGCCTACGAGCAGTACTTC.

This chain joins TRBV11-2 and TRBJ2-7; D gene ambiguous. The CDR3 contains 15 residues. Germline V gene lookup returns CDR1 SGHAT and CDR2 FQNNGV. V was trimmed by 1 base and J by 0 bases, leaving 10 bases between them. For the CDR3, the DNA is TGTGCCAGCAGCTTAGTCGGTGGTAGCTCCTACGAGCAGTACTTC. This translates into CASSLVGGSSYEQYF.

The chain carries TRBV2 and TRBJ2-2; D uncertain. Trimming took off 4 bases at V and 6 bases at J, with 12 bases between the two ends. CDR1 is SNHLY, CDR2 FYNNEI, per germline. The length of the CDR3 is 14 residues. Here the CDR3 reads CASSVLSSAGELFF. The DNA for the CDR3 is TGTGCCAGCAGTGTTTTGTCTAGTGCCGGGGAGCTGTTTTTT.